This T cell receptor (beta chain) was documented in a study of blood T cell repertoires in COVID-19. Study background: Samples of COVID-19 (acute and convalescent) were obtained from the United States, Italy and Spain. In each case, the material was cDNA or gDNA derived from T cells, B-cell-depleted T cells, or PBMCs.

Clinical histories supplied by participants themselves formed the basis of cohort assignment. Original processing methods: The authors estimated nucleated cell counts from reference gene primer amplification. Some clones are missing from TCRdb's copy, which holds only in-frame ones; the method was immunoSEQ multiplex PCR. From that table come the V and J calls and clone size; the DNA was used to work out D and trimming. This sample yields about 290,000 clones, of which under 90% are seen a single time; less than 2% belongs to the top ten. The specimen sequenced was PBMCs or T cells enriched from blood (not recorded which). This receptor was obtained from a woman aged 40-49 years who had recovered from COVID-19.

CDR3: CASRCVLGRANSYNEQFF. Here the CDR3 DNA reads TGTGCAAGTCGCTGTGTATTGGGCAGGGCTAACTCCTACAATGAGCAGTTCTTC. The chain combines TRBV12-2 with TRBJ2-1; the DNA was not compared with TRBD1, the D call given in the table. TRBV12-2 has pseudogene status. The CDR3 loop spans 18 amino acids.